This passage covers 26 T cell receptor beta chains from one sample sequenced in a study of T cell repertoires in cytomegalovirus infection. Their target antigens are unknown. TCRdb reanalysed the reads using MiXCR and keeps one entry per CDR3 protein. The sample has about 890,000 distinct CDR3 sequences; 30% to 40% are singletons. Sample: cultured CD8+ T cells from PBMCs, taken from culture after CMV antigen stimulation. The receptor source for this set is a human donor in good health (CMV status not recorded). Some clones in this sample may be carry-over from other donors' samples.

This clonotype was observed a few times. The CDR3: CASTLLPPDSKSDTQYF. In DNA, the CDR3 is TGTGCCAGCACCCTGCTACCCCCCGACAGCAAGTCGGATACGCAGTATTTT. V and J are TRBV5-6 and TRBJ2-3, with D possibly being TRBD1 (5 bases). V lost 6 bases, J lost 6 bases, and 26 bases lay in between. CDR1 and CDR2 (germline): SGHDT, YYEEEE. The CDR3 is 17 amino acids.

This clonotype occurred a few times. The rearrangement links TRBV6-5 to TRBJ2-5, with D tentatively TRBD2 (5 bases). The CDR3 runs 14 residues. The V gene lost 0 bases and the J gene lost 5 bases, with 10 bases spanning the gap. Germline V gene lookup returns CDR1 MNHEY and CDR2 SVGAGI. The CDR3 reads CASSYSRERETQYF. Written as DNA, the CDR3 is TGTGCCAGCAGTTACTCGAGGGAGAGGGAGACCCAGTACTTC.

This clonotype was observed a few times. V and J are TRBV20-1 and TRBJ1-1, with 7 bases that match TRBD1. Trimming removed 6 bases from V and 7 bases from J; junction bases left unmatched: 11. The CDR3 contains 13 residues. The germline V gene has CDR1 DFQATT and CDR2 SNEGSKA (reference sequence). The CDR3 reads CSATRQGGVEAFF. As DNA, the CDR3 is TGCAGTGCCACGAGACAGGGAGGGGTTGAAGCTTTCTTT.

This clonotype was detected many times. The chain couples TRBV7-8 to TRBJ2-6, with a weak D call TRBD2 (5 bases). Between the trimmed V and J ends, which lost 0 bases and 0 bases, there was a span of 15 bases. The CDR3 runs 19 residues. Germline loops: CDR1 SGHVS, CDR2 FQNEAQ. As DNA, the CDR3 is TGTGCCAGCAGCTTAGCGTTGCTAGCTGTCTCCTCTGGGGCCAACGTCCTGACTTTC. It specifies CASSLALLAVSSGANVLTF.

This clonotype was counted between two and nine times. The chain uses TRBV7-6 and TRBJ2-7, with 7 bases matching TRBD1. CDR1 is SGHVS and CDR2 is FNYEAQ in the germline V gene. The CDR3 has 13 amino acids. Losses at the gene ends were 3 bases for V and 7 bases for J; bases not matched to a gene: 6. The CDR3 loop reads CASSFILQGEQYF. CDR3 bases: TGTGCCAGCAGCTTCATACTACAGGGGGAGCAGTACTTC.

In the case of this clonotype: At one of its ends the junction is not consistent with the germline gene, which may arise from a read error. The chain joins TRBV5-3 to TRBJ2-2, with TRBD1 matching 8 bases. TRBV5-3 is reported as an ORF; its role is uncertain. The CDR3 extends over 17 amino acids. CDR3 sequence (DNA): TGTGCCAGCAGCTTGTGGGACAGGCCACTTAACACCGGGGAGCTGTTTTTT. Its translation: CASSLWDRPLNTGELFF.

The CDR3 is CATRGGGRTYNEQFF. CDR3 sequence (DNA): TGTGCCACCAGAGGCGGGGGAAGGACCTACAATGAGCAGTTCTTC. The chain couples TRBV6-1 to TRBJ2-1, with TRBD2 matching over 7 bases. CDR3 length: 15 amino acids. The V gene's germline CDR1 is MNHNS and CDR2 SASEGT. J lost 2 bases, V lost 10 bases, and 11 bases had no gene match.

This clonotype was counted only a few times. This chain links TRBV6-6 with TRBJ2-7; 9 bases align to TRBD1. This CDR3 region has 13 residues. V dropped 7 bases and J dropped 3; count of bases not matched to a gene: 4. Germline CDR1 MNHNY, CDR2 SVGAGI (reference sequence). CDR3 region: CASTGQGSYEQYV. Here the CDR3 DNA reads TGTGCCAGCACTGGACAGGGGAGCTACGAGCAGTACGTC.

This chain uses TRBV11-1 with TRBJ2-3; D possibly corresponds to TRBD1 (5 bases). Germline loops: CDR1 SGHAT, CDR2 FQDESV (reference sequence). V shed 3 bases and J shed 0 bases, with 13 bases lying between them. The CDR3 covers 16 residues. This CDR3 reads CASSFQGSPSTDTQYF. The CDR3 region has the DNA TGTGCCAGCAGCTTCCAGGGATCTCCTAGCACAGATACGCAGTATTTT. Full variable domain (missing parts from reference TRBV11-1 and TRBJ2-3): EAEVAQSPRYKITEKSQAVAFWCDPISGHATLYWYRQILGQGPELLVQFQDESVVDDSQLPKDRFSAERLKGVDSTLKIQPAELGDSAMYLCASSFQGSPSTDTQYFGPGTRLTVL.

This clonotype was seen a few times. The chain combines TRBV7-9 with TRBJ2-2; 11 nucleotides align to TRBD1. With V trimmed by 8 bases and J by 6 bases, 8 bases remained unmatched. CDR1 is SEHNR, CDR2 FQNEAQ, per germline (reference sequence). This CDR3 comprises 15 residues. CDR3 loop: CASGSGTGGPGELFF. CDR3 bases: TGTGCCAGCGGATCCGGGACAGGGGGTCCCGGGGAGCTGTTTTTT. Supplemented by reference TRBV7-9 and TRBJ2-2, the full variable domain reads DTGVSQNPRHKITKRGQNVTFRCDPISEHNRLYWYRQTLGQGPEFLTYFQNEAQLEKSRLLSDRFSAERPKGSFSTLEIQRTEQGDSAMYLCASGSGTGGPGELFFGEGSRLTVL.

CDR3 in amino acids: CASSIDEVSGLANYGYTF. The DNA for the CDR3 is TGTGCCAGCAGCATAGATGAAGTCAGCGGATTAGCTAACTATGGCTACACCTTC. The chain employs TRBV7-3 and TRBJ1-2; D not certain. V lost 5 bases, J lost 0 bases, and 22 bases lay in between. Germline values: CDR1 SGHTA, CDR2 FQGTGA. The CDR3 length is 18 residues.

The chain employs TRBV7-6 and TRBJ2-3, with TRBD2 as a possible D gene (7 bases). V was shortened by 1 base and J by 5 bases, with 22 bases between the two germline ends. CDR3 length equals 18 residues. The germline V gene has CDR1 SGHVS and CDR2 FNYEAQ. The CDR3 loop is CASSLESGYRGAGDTQYF. CDR3 bases: TGTGCCAGCAGCTTAGAGTCAGGGTATCGGGGGGCCGGAGATACGCAGTATTTT.

In the case of this clonotype: Its ends do not fully match the called genes, so a read error is possible. The V gene is TRBV2, the J gene TRBJ2-1; the D is unclear. Germline loops: CDR1 SNHLY, CDR2 FYNNEI. The length of the CDR3 is 13 residues. CDR3 bases: TGTGTCAGCAGTGAAGGAGTACTCGGTGAGCAGTTCTTC. Protein product: CVSSEGVLGEQFF.

The rearrangement links TRBV20-1 to TRBJ1-5; D remains ambiguous. The V gene's germline CDR1 is DFQATT and CDR2 SNEGSKA (reference sequence). V shed 8 bases and J shed 10 bases, with 18 bases lying between them. The CDR3 totals 12 residues. The CDR3 spells CSSSQAYQPQHF. CDR3 coding DNA: TGCAGTTCGTCCCAGGCGTACCAACCCCAGCATTTT.

The chain combines TRBV20-1 with TRBJ1-2, with D hard to call. The CDR3 spans 16 residues. Germline CDR1 reads DFQATT; CDR2 reads SNEGSKA (reference sequence). V was pared by 0 bases and J by 4 bases, with 18 bases between. The CDR3 is CSARDKSRGSGYGYTF. The CDR3 nucleotides read TGCAGTGCTAGAGATAAGTCGAGAGGGTCGGGCTATGGCTACACCTTC.

This rearrangement joins TRBV28 to TRBJ1-1; tentatively, D is TRBD1 (6 bases). The CDR3 is 19 residues long. V was shortened by 7 bases and J by 1 base, with 28 bases between the two germline ends. Germline lookup yields CDR1 MDHEN and CDR2 SYDVKM. CDR3 coding DNA: TGTGCCAGCAAATCGAGGGGGTTGGACAGTTATTCGTGGAACACTGAAGCTTTCTTT. Its translation is CASKSRGLDSYSWNTEAFF. Based on the CDR3 plus reference TRBV28 and TRBJ1-1, the full variable domain is DVKVTQSSRYLVKRTGEKVFLECVQDMDHENMFWYRQDPGLGLRLIYFSYDVKMKEKGDIPEGYSVSREKKERFSLILESASTNQTSMYLCASKSRGLDSYSWNTEAFFGQGTRLTVV.

There are a few counts of this clonotype. The CDR3 loop is CASSVAQRGGPYEQYF. CDR3 bases: TGTGCCAGCAGCGTTGCTCAGCGGGGGGGCCCCTACGAGCAGTACTTC. This chain connects TRBV9 to TRBJ2-7; 10 bases align to TRBD2. J gave up 2 bases and V 2 bases, and 7 bases lay outside the gene matches. The CDR3 length is 16 residues. Per the germline V gene, CDR1 is SGDLS and CDR2 is YYNGEE.

The CDR3 spells CASSPQGAQGNTEAFF. The CDR3 bases are TGCGCCAGCAGCCCCCAGGGGGCTCAGGGGAACACTGAAGCTTTCTTT. The chain links TRBV4-1 to TRBJ1-1; 8 bases agree with TRBD1. This CDR3 comprises 16 residues. The ends lost 4 bases at V and 1 base at J; junction bases unmatched: 8. Germline values: CDR1 MGHRA, CDR2 YSYEKL.

This clonotype was recorded a few times. The chain links TRBV7-3 to TRBJ2-1, with 8 bases fitting TRBD1. CDR1 SGHTA and CDR2 FQGTGA come from the germline V gene. Germline trimming cut 3 bases from V and 9 bases from J; bases unmatched to any gene: 1. This CDR3 contains 12 residues. CDR3 sequence: CASSFGQGEQFF. The CDR3 DNA is TGTGCCAGCAGCTTCGGACAGGGTGAGCAGTTCTTC.

The chain links TRBV19 to TRBJ2-1; 8 nucleotides match TRBD1. Trimming cost V 5 bases and J 2 bases; bases outside gene matches: 8. The CDR3 runs to 16 residues. CDR1 and CDR2 from the germline V gene are LNHDA and SQIVND (reference sequence). DNA of the CDR3: TGTGCCAGTAGTCCCAGCGGACAGGGCCCCTACAATGAGCAGTTCTTC. Translated: CASSPSGQGPYNEQFF.

This chain links TRBV4-1 with TRBJ2-1, with a tentative D call TRBD2 (7 bases). The germline V gene encodes CDR1 MGHRA and CDR2 YSYEKL. The CDR3 loop spans 15 amino acids. The ends were cut back, 0 bases at V and 10 bases at J, with 16 bases in the middle. The CDR3 loop reads CASSQDNGGPLEQFF. The CDR3 DNA is TGCGCCAGCAGCCAAGATAACGGGGGGCCGCTGGAGCAGTTCTTC.

The chain employs TRBV5-4 and TRBJ2-3, with 8 bases that match TRBD1. The V gene end was trimmed by 1 base and the J gene end by 5 bases; junction bases not matched to a gene: 9. The CDR3 is 16 amino acids. From germline, CDR1 is SGHNT and CDR2 YYREEE (reference sequence). This chain's CDR3 is CASSLNGQGLGDTQYF. The CDR3 DNA follows: TGTGCCAGCAGCTTGAACGGACAGGGCTTGGGAGATACGCAGTATTTT.

This chain joins TRBV7-9 and TRBJ2-5, with 12 positions matching TRBD1. In germline, CDR1 is SEHNR, CDR2 FQNEAQ (reference sequence). J gave up 5 bases and V 5 bases, and 18 bases lay outside the gene matches. This CDR3 comprises 19 residues. The CDR3 region is CASSTQGTGGAGGAETQYF. The CDR3 coding sequence is TGTGCCAGCAGCACCCAGGGGACAGGGGGCGCTGGGGGAGCGGAGACCCAGTACTTC.

The chain uses TRBV2 and TRBJ2-7, with D possibly TRBD1 on 7 matching bases. Germline V gives CDR1 SNHLY, CDR2 FYNNEI. This CDR3 spans 14 amino acids. The V gene lost 9 bases and the J gene lost 1 base, with 16 bases spanning the gap. CDR3 protein: CASRGRGESYEQYV. The DNA of the CDR3 is TGTGCCAGTAGGGGCAGGGGGGAATCCTACGAGCAGTACGTC.

The J gene is TRBJ2-7, the V gene TRBV20-1; 7 bases map to TRBD1. In germline, CDR1 is DFQATT, CDR2 SNEGSKA (reference sequence). CDR3 length: 15 amino acids. V lost 1 base to trimming and J lost 0 bases; unmatched junction nucleotides: 6. The CDR3 coding sequence is TGCAGTGCTAGAGTATCGGGACAGTACTCCTACGAGCAGTACGTC. It encodes CSARVSGQYSYEQYV.

The chain carries TRBV4-1 and TRBJ1-5, with 8 bases fitting TRBD1. This CDR3 is 14 amino acids long. Germline CDR1 MGHRA, CDR2 YSYEKL. The ends lost 7 bases at V and 7 bases at J; junction bases unmatched: 9. CDR3 sequence (DNA): TGCGCCAGCACCGATAGGACAGGGCTGCAGCCCCAGCATTTT. It is translated as CASTDRTGLQPQHF.